This T cell receptor (beta chain) was profiled in a study of cytomegalovirus exposure and HLA in healthy donors. In the PCR, 60 Vbeta and 13 Jbeta primers were used. Profiling relied on immunoSEQ multiplex PCR, and the TCRdb table lists in-frame clones only, not all of them. The sample lists nearly 300,000 clones; 86% were seen once. A remark on this clone: The target antigen is unknown.

Findings and caveats of the study: As was reported, the HLA-A and HLA-B alleles of most subjects were accurately predicted from TCR beta sequences.

Trimming at V came to 5 bases and at J to 8 bases, leaving 8 bases not matched to a gene. The CDR3 covers 14 residues. Germline V gives CDR1 LNHDA, CDR2 SQIVND (reference sequence). The V gene is TRBV19, the J gene TRBJ1-2, with 10 bases identical to TRBD1. This clonotype originated in a man aged 40-55 years in good health and CMV-seropositive. The specimen sequenced was PBMCs. The CDR3 loop reads CASSSPWTGGGYTF. The DNA for the CDR3 is TGTGCCAGTAGTTCCCCGTGGACAGGGGGAGGCTACACCTTC.